This T cell receptor (beta chain) was recovered during a study of PD-1 blockade in classical Hodgkin lymphoma. Study-level results: By cycle point C4D1, TCR diversity had risen significantly in CD4+ cells (but not CD8+ cells). Patients newly diagnosed and complete responders had comparable baseline diversity.

Using immunoSEQ multiplex PCR, the repertoire was profiled, and TCRdb retains in-frame clones only, with some absent. Found here are about 9,700 clones, around three quarters of them singletons; the top ten hold less than 5%. As for this clone: No antigen is known for it.

Each and every patient relapsed after autologous stem cell transplantation, and patients got differing brentuximab vedotin exposure. Magnetic negative selection was used to purify CD4+ T cells from PBMCs that had been thawed. Complete response, partial response or progressive disease constituted the best response categories observed. CDR3 length: 12 residues. Deletions cut 2 bases from V and 5 bases from J, with 6 bases between. In germline, CDR1 is SEHNR, CDR2 FQNEAQ (reference sequence). The origin of this receptor is a human donor with classical Hodgkin lymphoma. This sample comprised CD4+ T cells from blood, obtained at baseline. The chain couples TRBV7-9 to TRBJ1-1; D gene unclear. CDR3 in DNA: TGTGCCAGCAGCTTACTAGAGACTGAAGCTTTCTTT. Amino acid sequence: CASSLLETEAFF.